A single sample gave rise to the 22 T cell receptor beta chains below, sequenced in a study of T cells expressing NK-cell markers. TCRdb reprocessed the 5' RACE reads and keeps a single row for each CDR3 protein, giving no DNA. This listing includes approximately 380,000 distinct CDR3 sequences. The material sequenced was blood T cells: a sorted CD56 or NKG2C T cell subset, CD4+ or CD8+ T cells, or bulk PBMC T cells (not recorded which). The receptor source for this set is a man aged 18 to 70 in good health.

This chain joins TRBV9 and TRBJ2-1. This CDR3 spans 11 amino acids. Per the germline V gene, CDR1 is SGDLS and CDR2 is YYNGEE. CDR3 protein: CASSSDNEQFF.

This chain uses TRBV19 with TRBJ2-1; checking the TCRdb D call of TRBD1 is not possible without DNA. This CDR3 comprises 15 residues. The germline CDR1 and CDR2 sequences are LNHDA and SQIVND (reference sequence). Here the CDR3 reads CASSIDRGRGNEQFF.

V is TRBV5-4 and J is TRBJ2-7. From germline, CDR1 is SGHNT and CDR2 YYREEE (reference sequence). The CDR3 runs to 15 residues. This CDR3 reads CASSSGGRTIYEQYF.

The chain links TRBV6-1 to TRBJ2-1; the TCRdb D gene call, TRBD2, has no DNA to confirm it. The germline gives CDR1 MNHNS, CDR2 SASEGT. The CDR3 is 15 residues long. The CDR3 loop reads CASGRGGAGGLEQFF.

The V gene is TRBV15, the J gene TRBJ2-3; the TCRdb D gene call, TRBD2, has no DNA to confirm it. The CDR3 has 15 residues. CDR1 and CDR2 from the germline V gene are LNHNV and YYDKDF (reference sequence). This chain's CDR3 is CATSRSPGMRDTQYF.

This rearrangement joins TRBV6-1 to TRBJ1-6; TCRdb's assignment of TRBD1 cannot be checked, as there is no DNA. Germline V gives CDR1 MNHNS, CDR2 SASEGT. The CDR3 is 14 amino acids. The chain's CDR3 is CATSTGGNPSPLHF.

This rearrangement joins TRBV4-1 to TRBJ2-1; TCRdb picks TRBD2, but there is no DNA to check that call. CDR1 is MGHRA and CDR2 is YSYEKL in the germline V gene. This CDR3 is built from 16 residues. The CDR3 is CASSQDQRGGLNEQFF.

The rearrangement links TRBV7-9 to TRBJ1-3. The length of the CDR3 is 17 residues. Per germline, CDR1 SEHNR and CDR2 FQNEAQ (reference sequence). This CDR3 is CASSFHLSEGTGNTIYF.

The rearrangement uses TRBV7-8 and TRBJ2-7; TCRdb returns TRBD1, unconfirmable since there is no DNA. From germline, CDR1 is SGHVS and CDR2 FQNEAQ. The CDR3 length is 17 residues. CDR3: CASSSSSSGGITYEQYF.

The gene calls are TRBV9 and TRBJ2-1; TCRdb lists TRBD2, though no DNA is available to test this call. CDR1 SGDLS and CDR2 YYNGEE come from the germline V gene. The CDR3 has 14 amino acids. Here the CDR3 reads CASSVVAGVGEQFF. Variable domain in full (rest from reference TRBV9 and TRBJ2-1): DSGVTQTPKHLITATGQRVTLRCSPRSGDLSVYWYQQSLDQGLQFLIQYYNGEERAKGNILERFSAQQFPDLHSELNLSSLELGDSALYFCASSVVAGVGEQFFGPGTRLTVL.

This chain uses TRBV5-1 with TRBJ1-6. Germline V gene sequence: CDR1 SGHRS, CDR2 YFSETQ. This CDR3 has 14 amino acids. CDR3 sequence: CASTISGGNSPLHF.

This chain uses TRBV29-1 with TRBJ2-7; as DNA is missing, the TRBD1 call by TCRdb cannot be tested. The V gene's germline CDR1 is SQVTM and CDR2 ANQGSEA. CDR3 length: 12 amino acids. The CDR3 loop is CSVGVKEDEQYF.

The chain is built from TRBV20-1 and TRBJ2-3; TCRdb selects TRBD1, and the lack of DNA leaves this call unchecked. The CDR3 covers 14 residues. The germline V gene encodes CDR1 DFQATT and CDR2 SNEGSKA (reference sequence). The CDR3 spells CSASPPRYTDTQYF.

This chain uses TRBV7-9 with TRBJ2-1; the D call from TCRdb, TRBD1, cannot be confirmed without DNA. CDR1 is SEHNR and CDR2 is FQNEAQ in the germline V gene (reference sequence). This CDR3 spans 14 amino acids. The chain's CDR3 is CASSHRDRGDEQFF.

CDR3 amino acids: CATSRGDGDTQYF. V is TRBV12-3 or TRBV12-4 and J is TRBJ2-3; lacking DNA, the TRBD1 call made by TCRdb goes unchecked. This CDR3 is 13 amino acids long.

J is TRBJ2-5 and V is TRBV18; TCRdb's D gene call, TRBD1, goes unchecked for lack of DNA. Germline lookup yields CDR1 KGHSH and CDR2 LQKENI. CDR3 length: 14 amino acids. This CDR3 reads CASSPHAGAETQYF. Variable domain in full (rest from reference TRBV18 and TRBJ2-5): NAGVMQNPRHLVRRRGQEARLRCSPMKGHSHVYWYRQLPEEGLKFMVYLQKENIIDESGMPKERFSAEFPKEGPSILRIQQVVRGDSAAYFCASSPHAGAETQYFGPGTRLLVL.

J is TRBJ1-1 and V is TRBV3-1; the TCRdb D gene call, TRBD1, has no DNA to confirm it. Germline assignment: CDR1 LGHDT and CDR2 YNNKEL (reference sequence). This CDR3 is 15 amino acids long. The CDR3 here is CASSQVGRGELRAFF. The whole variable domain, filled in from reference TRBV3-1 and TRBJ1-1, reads DTAVSQTPKYLVTQMGNDKSIKCEQNLGHDTMYWYKQDSKKFLKIMFSYNNKELIINETVPNRFSPKSPDKAHLNLHINSLELGDSAVYFCASSQVGRGELRAFFGQGTRLTVV.

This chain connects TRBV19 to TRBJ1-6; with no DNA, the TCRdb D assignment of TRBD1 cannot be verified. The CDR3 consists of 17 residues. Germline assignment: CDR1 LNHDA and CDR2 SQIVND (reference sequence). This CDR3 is CASSFRDRSSYNSPLHF. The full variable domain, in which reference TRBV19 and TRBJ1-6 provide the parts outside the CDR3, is DGGITQSPKYLFRKEGQNVTLSCEQNLNHDAMYWYRQDPGQGLRLIYYSQIVNDFQKGDIAEGYSVSREKKESFPLTVTSAQKNPTAFYLCASSFRDRSSYNSPLHFGNGTRLTVT.

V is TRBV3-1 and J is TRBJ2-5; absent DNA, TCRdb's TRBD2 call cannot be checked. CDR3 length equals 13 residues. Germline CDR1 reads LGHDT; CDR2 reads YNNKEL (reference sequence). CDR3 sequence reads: CASIPPLRETQYF.

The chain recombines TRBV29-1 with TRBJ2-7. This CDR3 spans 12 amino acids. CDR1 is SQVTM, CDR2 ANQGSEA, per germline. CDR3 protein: CSVGSSPYEQYF.

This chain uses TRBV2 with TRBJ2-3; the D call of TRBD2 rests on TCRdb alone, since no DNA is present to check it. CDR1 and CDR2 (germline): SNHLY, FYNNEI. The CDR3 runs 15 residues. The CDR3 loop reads CASSAAGGHTDTQYF. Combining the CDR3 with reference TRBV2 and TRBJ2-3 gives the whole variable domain EPEVTQTPSHQVTQMGQEVILRCVPISNHLYFYWYRQILGQKVEFLVSFYNNEISEKSEIFDDQFSVERPDGSNFTLKIRSTKLEDSAMYFCASSAAGGHTDTQYFGPGTRLTVL.

The chain's CDR3 is CASSSTTSPWETQYF. This chain uses TRBV5-1 with TRBJ2-5; without DNA, the TCRdb call of TRBD1 cannot be checked. The CDR3 is 15 amino acids. Germline loops: CDR1 SGHRS, CDR2 YFSETQ.